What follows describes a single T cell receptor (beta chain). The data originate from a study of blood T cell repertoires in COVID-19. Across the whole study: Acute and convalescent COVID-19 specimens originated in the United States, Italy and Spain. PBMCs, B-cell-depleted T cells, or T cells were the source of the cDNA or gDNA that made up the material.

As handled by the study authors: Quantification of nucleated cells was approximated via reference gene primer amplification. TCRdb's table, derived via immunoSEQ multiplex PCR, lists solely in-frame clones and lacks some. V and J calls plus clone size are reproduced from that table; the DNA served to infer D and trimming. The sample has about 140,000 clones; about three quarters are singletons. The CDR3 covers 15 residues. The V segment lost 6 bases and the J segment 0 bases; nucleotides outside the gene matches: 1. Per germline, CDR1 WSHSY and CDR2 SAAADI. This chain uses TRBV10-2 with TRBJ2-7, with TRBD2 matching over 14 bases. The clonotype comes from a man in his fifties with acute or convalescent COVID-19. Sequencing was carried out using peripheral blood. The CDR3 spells CASRTSGGVSYEQYF. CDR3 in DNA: TGCGCCAGCAGGACTAGCGGGGGGGTCTCCTACGAGCAGTACTTC.